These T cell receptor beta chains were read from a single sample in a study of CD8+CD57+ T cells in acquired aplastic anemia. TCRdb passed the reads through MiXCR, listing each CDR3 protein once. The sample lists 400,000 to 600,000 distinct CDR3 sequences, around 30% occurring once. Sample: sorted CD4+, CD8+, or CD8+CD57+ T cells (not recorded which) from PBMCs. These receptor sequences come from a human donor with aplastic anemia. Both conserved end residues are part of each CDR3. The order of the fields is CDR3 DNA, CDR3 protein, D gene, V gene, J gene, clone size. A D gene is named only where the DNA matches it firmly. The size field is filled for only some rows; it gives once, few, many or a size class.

cdr3_nt: TGTGCCAGCAGTGAAGAACCAGGGGGCTCTGGAAACACCATATATTTT
cdr3_aa: CASSEEPGGSGNTIYF
d_call: TRBD1
v_call: TRBV6-1
j_call: TRBJ1-3
clone_size: NA

cdr3_nt: TGTGCCAGCAGTCAGTGGACAGATAATGGCTACACCTTC
cdr3_aa: CASSQWTDNGYTF
d_call: NA
v_call: TRBV12-3/TRBV12-4
j_call: TRBJ1-2
clone_size: NA

cdr3_nt: TGCGCCAGCAGCCCGAGGGCCTCGGACACTGAAGCTTTCTTT
cdr3_aa: CASSPRASDTEAFF
d_call: NA
v_call: TRBV10-1
j_call: TRBJ1-1
clone_size: many

cdr3_nt: TGTGCCAGCTCACCTTTCCAGTCTGAAGCTTTCTTT
cdr3_aa: CASSPFQSEAFF
d_call: NA
v_call: TRBV7-2
j_call: TRBJ1-1
clone_size: few

cdr3_nt: TGTGCCAGCAGCTACGGACAGATACAAGAGACCCAGTACTTC
cdr3_aa: CASSYGQIQETQYF
d_call: NA
v_call: TRBV5-6
j_call: TRBJ2-5
clone_size: few

cdr3_nt: TGTGCCAGTAGTATTTTTGGTGGACAGGGGGATGGTCAGCCCCAGCATTTT
cdr3_aa: CASSIFGGQGDGQPQHF
d_call: TRBD1
v_call: TRBV19
j_call: TRBJ1-5
clone_size: many

cdr3_nt: TGTGCCAGTAGCGAGACGACCCTAGAAGAGACCCAGTACTTC
cdr3_aa: CASSETTLEETQYF
d_call: NA
v_call: TRBV19
j_call: TRBJ2-5
clone_size: many

cdr3_nt: TGTGCCAGCAGCGTCTCCTATAATTCACCCCTCCACTTT
cdr3_aa: CASSVSYNSPLHF
d_call: NA
v_call: TRBV12-3/TRBV12-4
j_call: TRBJ1-6
clone_size: many

cdr3_nt: TGCGCCAGCAGTGAGATCGGCAGTTTATCTGGAAACACCATATATTTT
cdr3_aa: CASSEIGSLSGNTIYF
d_call: NA
v_call: TRBV10-2
j_call: TRBJ1-3
clone_size: NA

cdr3_nt: TGTGCCAGCAGTGGGGGGGCCTGGGCGGCGGAGACCCAGTACTTC
cdr3_aa: CASSGGAWAAETQYF
d_call: NA
v_call: TRBV2
j_call: TRBJ2-5
clone_size: many

cdr3_nt: TGTGCCAGTGCGTGGTTGGTGGGAACCGGTAATTCACCCCTCCACTTT
cdr3_aa: CASAWLVGTGNSPLHF
d_call: NA
v_call: TRBV19
j_call: TRBJ1-6
clone_size: once

cdr3_nt: TGCGCCAGCAGCTCATACAGGGGGTCCAATGAGCAGTTCTTC
cdr3_aa: CASSSYRGSNEQFF
d_call: TRBD1
v_call: TRBV4-1
j_call: TRBJ2-1
clone_size: few

cdr3_nt: TGCAGTGCTAATTTACGCCCCGGGACAGGGGATGGCTACACCTTC
cdr3_aa: CSANLRPGTGDGYTF
d_call: TRBD1
v_call: TRBV20-1
j_call: TRBJ1-2
clone_size: many

cdr3_nt: TGTGCCAGTAGTATCGACGGTTTCAATCAGCCCCAGTACTTC
cdr3_aa: CASSIDGFNQPQYF
d_call: NA
v_call: TRBV19
j_call: TRBJ2-5
clone_size: NA

cdr3_nt: TGTGCCAGCAGCTTAGTAGGAGGAGGTAATGAAAAACTGTTTTTT
cdr3_aa: CASSLVGGGNEKLFF
d_call: NA
v_call: TRBV7-9
j_call: TRBJ1-4
clone_size: NA

cdr3_nt: TGTGCCAGCGAATCCGGTGGATGGACGTCTAACTATGGCTACACCTTC
cdr3_aa: CASESGGWTSNYGYTF
d_call: NA
v_call: TRBV28
j_call: TRBJ1-2
clone_size: few

cdr3_nt: TGTGCCAGCAGTGAATATCAGGGACTAGCGGGAGCCGAGCAGTACTTC
cdr3_aa: CASSEYQGLAGAEQYF
d_call: TRBD2
v_call: TRBV25-1
j_call: TRBJ2-7
clone_size: NA

cdr3_nt: TGCGCCAGCAGCCAACAGACTAGCGGAAATTACAATGAGCAGTTCTTC
cdr3_aa: CASSQQTSGNYNEQFF
d_call: TRBD2
v_call: TRBV5-1
j_call: TRBJ2-1
clone_size: once

cdr3_nt: TGTGCCAGCAGTTCCTCGGGCGGAGGGGGGACCCAGTACTTC
cdr3_aa: CASSSSGGGGTQYF
d_call: NA
v_call: TRBV2
j_call: TRBJ2-5
clone_size: NA

cdr3_nt: TGTGCCAGCAGTGAGGGCCAGGTATATCTAGGGACTGGAAACACCATATATTTT
cdr3_aa: CASSEGQVYLGTGNTIYF
d_call: NA
v_call: TRBV2
j_call: TRBJ1-3
clone_size: many

cdr3_nt: TGCGCCAGCAGCTTGACAGGGGGAGAAGGCGAGCAGTACTTC
cdr3_aa: CASSLTGGEGEQYF
d_call: TRBD1
v_call: TRBV5-1
j_call: TRBJ2-7
clone_size: many

cdr3_nt: TGTGCCAGCAGCTACCGGACAGGCCATAATTCACCCCTCCACTTT
cdr3_aa: CASSYRTGHNSPLHF
d_call: TRBD1
v_call: TRBV7-2
j_call: TRBJ1-6
clone_size: NA

cdr3_nt: TGCAGCGTTGTGAGGCGGCTAGGAGGCGTCGAGACCCAGTACTTC
cdr3_aa: CSVVRRLGGVETQYF
d_call: NA
v_call: TRBV29-1
j_call: TRBJ2-5
clone_size: many

cdr3_nt: TGTGCCAGCAGCTTAACTGGACTAAGCGGCAATGAGCAGTTCTTC
cdr3_aa: CASSLTGLSGNEQFF
d_call: NA
v_call: TRBV11-2
j_call: TRBJ2-1
clone_size: NA

cdr3_nt: TGTGCCAGCAGGTTCGGGGCAGGAAAATACAATGAGCAGTTCTTC
cdr3_aa: CASRFGAGKYNEQFF
d_call: NA
v_call: TRBV7-3
j_call: TRBJ2-1
clone_size: few

cdr3_nt: TGTGCCAGCAGTGGCAGAGGAGGGGGTGTCAATAATTCACCCCTCCACTTT
cdr3_aa: CASSGRGGGVNNSPLHF
d_call: NA
v_call: TRBV25-1
j_call: TRBJ1-6
clone_size: NA

cdr3_nt: TGTGCCATCAGTGGGACTAGCGGATCAAATGAGCAGTTCTTC
cdr3_aa: CAISGTSGSNEQFF
d_call: TRBD2
v_call: TRBV10-3
j_call: TRBJ2-1
clone_size: NA

cdr3_nt: TGTGCCAGCAGAACCCGGGGGCTAGCGGGGTTAGAGCAGTACTTC
cdr3_aa: CASRTRGLAGLEQYF
d_call: TRBD2
v_call: TRBV6-1
j_call: TRBJ2-7
clone_size: NA

cdr3_nt: TGTGCCAGCAGTGAATTTTGGAAGGGATCAGGCCACGAGCAGTACTTC
cdr3_aa: CASSEFWKGSGHEQYF
d_call: NA
v_call: TRBV25-1
j_call: TRBJ2-7
clone_size: many

cdr3_nt: TGCAGTGCTAGTGATCGACAGGGGGTAGATTACGGCTACACCTTC
cdr3_aa: CSASDRQGVDYGYTF
d_call: TRBD1
v_call: TRBV20-1
j_call: TRBJ1-2
clone_size: many

cdr3_nt: TGTGCCAGCAGCTCGCAACATGATCAGCCCCAGCATTTT
cdr3_aa: CASSSQHDQPQHF
d_call: NA
v_call: TRBV7-2
j_call: TRBJ1-5
clone_size: many

cdr3_nt: TGTGCCAGTACTATTGTGGGGGATAGGGGTCAGCCCCAGCATTTT
cdr3_aa: CASTIVGDRGQPQHF
d_call: NA
v_call: TRBV19
j_call: TRBJ1-5
clone_size: many

cdr3_nt: TGTGCCTGGATGGCCGGGACCCAGGGAGACGAGCAGTACTTC
cdr3_aa: CAWMAGTQGDEQYF
d_call: NA
v_call: TRBV30
j_call: TRBJ2-7
clone_size: NA

cdr3_nt: TGCGCCAGCAGCTTGGTTGGACAGGGCAGGGGCTGCACCTTC
cdr3_aa: CASSLVGQGRGCTF
d_call: TRBD1
v_call: TRBV5-1
j_call: TRBJ1-2
clone_size: few

cdr3_nt: TGCGCCAGCAGCCAGGGACTGACAGGGGTGGCCGAGCAGTACTTC
cdr3_aa: CASSQGLTGVAEQYF
d_call: TRBD1
v_call: TRBV4-3
j_call: TRBJ2-7
clone_size: many

cdr3_nt: TGCGCCAGCAGCTGGCTGAGCTACACTGAAGCTTTCTTT
cdr3_aa: CASSWLSYTEAFF
d_call: NA
v_call: TRBV5-1
j_call: TRBJ1-1
clone_size: NA

cdr3_nt: TGCGCCAGCGGCCCGGGAAGCTCCTACAATGAGCAGTTCTTC
cdr3_aa: CASGPGSSYNEQFF
d_call: NA
v_call: TRBV10-1
j_call: TRBJ2-1
clone_size: NA

cdr3_nt: TGTGCCAGCAGCTTAAATGAAAAACTGTTTTTT
cdr3_aa: CASSLNEKLFF
d_call: NA
v_call: TRBV7-9
j_call: TRBJ1-4
clone_size: many

cdr3_nt: TGTGCCACCAGCTCCGACAGGGGGCAAGGGCAGCCCCAGCATTTT
cdr3_aa: CATSSDRGQGQPQHF
d_call: TRBD1
v_call: TRBV15
j_call: TRBJ1-5
clone_size: NA

cdr3_nt: TGCGCCAGCAGATGGCAGGATAATCAAGAGACCCAGTACTTC
cdr3_aa: CASRWQDNQETQYF
d_call: NA
v_call: TRBV5-1
j_call: TRBJ2-5
clone_size: NA

cdr3_nt: TGTGCCAGTAGTATCTATCCCGCAAGCAATCAGCCCCAGCATTTT
cdr3_aa: CASSIYPASNQPQHF
d_call: NA
v_call: TRBV19
j_call: TRBJ1-5
clone_size: NA

cdr3_nt: TGTGCCAGCAGTTACGCAGGGGTGGGCGGCTCCACCTTC
cdr3_aa: CASSYAGVGGSTF
d_call: NA
v_call: TRBV6-5
j_call: TRBJ1-2
clone_size: NA

cdr3_nt: TGTGCCGGCAGTTACGAGACGGCGGTCTATAATTCACCCCTCCACTTT
cdr3_aa: CAGSYETAVYNSPLHF
d_call: NA
v_call: TRBV6-5
j_call: TRBJ1-6
clone_size: NA

cdr3_nt: TGTGCCAGCAGGCTAGCGGGAGTGTCAGATACGCAGTATTTT
cdr3_aa: CASRLAGVSDTQYF
d_call: TRBD2
v_call: TRBV2
j_call: TRBJ2-3
clone_size: NA

cdr3_nt: TGTGCCACCAGCTCCGCAACTACGCAGGTAGAGCAGTACTTC
cdr3_aa: CATSSATTQVEQYF
d_call: NA
v_call: TRBV15
j_call: TRBJ2-7
clone_size: many

cdr3_nt: TGCAGCGTTGAAGATCGAGGCGGGAACACTGAAGCTTTCTTT
cdr3_aa: CSVEDRGGNTEAFF
d_call: NA
v_call: TRBV29-1
j_call: TRBJ1-1
clone_size: many

cdr3_nt: TGTGCCAGCAGTGGCGGTCAGAACCTGAGATACGAGCAGTTCTTC
cdr3_aa: CASSGGQNLRYEQFF
d_call: NA
v_call: TRBV6-1
j_call: TRBJ2-1
clone_size: NA

cdr3_nt: TGTGCCACCCAGTCCGGAAAACTGTTCTTT
cdr3_aa: CATQSGKLFF
d_call: NA
v_call: TRBV19
j_call: TRBJ1-4
clone_size: NA

cdr3_nt: TGTGCCAGCAGCTTACAGGGCCCACGGAACACCGGGGAGCTGTTTTTT
cdr3_aa: CASSLQGPRNTGELFF
d_call: NA
v_call: TRBV7-3
j_call: TRBJ2-2
clone_size: NA